This TCR beta chain was captured by sequencing in a study of cytomegalovirus exposure and HLA in healthy donors. The CDR3 runs 20 residues. Per the germline V gene, CDR1 is MNHEY and CDR2 is SMNVEV (reference sequence). V was pared by 5 bases and J by 0 bases, with 16 bases of the junction left unmatched. Here immunoSEQ multiplex PCR was the method, and the copy in TCRdb shows in-frame clones only, minus some. The repertoire holds around 150,000 clones, with over 80% as singletons. This sequence was found in a man younger than 40 in good health and CMV-seropositive. The chain uses TRBV27 and TRBJ2-7, with 13 bases matching TRBD2. Sequencing input: PBMCs. The CDR3 DNA reads as TGTGCCAGCAGTCCCCGGACTAGCGGGGGTGACGCTCGTCTCTCCTACGAGCAGTACTTC. Translating it yields CASSPRTSGGDARLSYEQYF.